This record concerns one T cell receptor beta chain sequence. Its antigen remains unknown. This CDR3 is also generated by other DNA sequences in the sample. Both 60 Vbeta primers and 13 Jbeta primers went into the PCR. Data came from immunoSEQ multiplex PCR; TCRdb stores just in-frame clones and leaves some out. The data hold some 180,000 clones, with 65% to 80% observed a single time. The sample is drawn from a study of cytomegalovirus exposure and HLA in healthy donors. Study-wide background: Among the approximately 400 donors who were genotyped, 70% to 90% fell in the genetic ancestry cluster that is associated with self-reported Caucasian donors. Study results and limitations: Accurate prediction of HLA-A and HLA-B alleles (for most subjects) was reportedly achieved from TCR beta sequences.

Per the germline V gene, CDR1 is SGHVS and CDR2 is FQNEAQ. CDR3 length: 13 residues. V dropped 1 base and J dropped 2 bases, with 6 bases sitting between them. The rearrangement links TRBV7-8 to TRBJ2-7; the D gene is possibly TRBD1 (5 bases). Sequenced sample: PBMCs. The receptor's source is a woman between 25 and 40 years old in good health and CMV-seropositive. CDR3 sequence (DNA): TGTGCCAGCAGCTTAGACAGGACCTACGAGCAGTACTTC. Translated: CASSLDRTYEQYF.